Below, 5 T cell receptor beta chains from the same sample are listed, as sequenced in a study of blood T cell repertoires in COVID-19. Clones were sequenced by immunoSEQ multiplex PCR, and TCRdb holds only the in-frame ones, with some missing. Of 55,000 to 75,000 clones listed, over 75% were seen once; the top ten hold 3.5% to 5%. The sequenced sample was peripheral blood. The source of these receptors is a human donor in a cohort sampled during active COVID-19.

The chain couples TRBV15 to TRBJ2-5, with D unresolved. Germline loops: CDR1 LNHNV, CDR2 YYDKDF (reference sequence). CDR3 length: 13 amino acids. The V gene lost 6 bases and the J gene lost 5 bases, with 13 bases spanning the gap. This CDR3 reads CATRLGWSETQYF. Here the CDR3 DNA reads TGTGCCACCAGATTGGGCTGGTCGGAGACCCAGTACTTC.

The V gene is TRBV5-8, the J gene TRBJ2-2, with 8 bases matching TRBD1. CDR1 SGHTS and CDR2 YDEGEE come from the germline V gene. The CDR3 is made up of 16 amino acids. Trimming removed 1 base from V and 5 bases from J; junction bases left unmatched: 7. CDR3 sequence: CASSLLGTGITGELFF. The CDR3 DNA follows: TGTGCCAGCAGCTTGCTAGGGACAGGAATAACCGGGGAGCTGTTTTTT. The variable domain in full, with the rest retrieved from reference TRBV5-8 and TRBJ2-2, is EAGVTQSPTHLIKTRGQQATLRCSPISGHTSVYWYQQALGLGLQFLLWYDEGEERNRGNFPPRFSGRQFPNYSSELNVNALELEDSALYLCASSLLGTGITGELFFGEGSRLTVL.

The chain joins TRBV7-8 to TRBJ2-7; 8 positions agree with TRBD2. Trimming removed 2 bases from V and 6 bases from J; junction bases left unmatched: 12. The CDR3 sequence is 16 residues long. Germline values: CDR1 SGHVS, CDR2 FQNEAQ. The CDR3 region is CASSLLGLGERAEQYF. The CDR3 nucleotides are TGTGCCAGCAGCTTATTGGGACTAGGCGAGCGAGCCGAGCAGTACTTC.

V is TRBV11-2 and J is TRBJ2-4; D perhaps matches TRBD1 (7 bases). Germline loops: CDR1 SGHAT, CDR2 FQNNGV. The length of the CDR3 is 14 residues. The V end was cut by 5 bases, the J end by 9 bases, with 17 bases between. The CDR3 DNA reads TGTGCCAGCAGCCAGGGGGTTAGTAGCGGCATTCAGTACTTC. This encodes CASSQGVSSGIQYF.

The V call is TRBV12-3 or TRBV12-4, the J call TRBJ1-2; D call uncertain. The length of the CDR3 is 13 residues. V gave up 1 base and J gave up 4 bases, with 7 bases separating them. As DNA, the CDR3 is TGTGCCAGCAGTTTAGGACAAAGCTATGGCTACACCTTC. Its translation: CASSLGQSYGYTF.